A selection of T cell receptor beta chains follows, all from one sample in a study of OX40 agonist ivuxolimab in advanced cancers. Sequenced by immunoSEQ multiplex PCR; TCRdb stores in-frame clones only, minus some. This table holds fewer than 75,000 clones, 70% to 90% found once. The specimen was CD4+ or CD8+ T cells sorted from blood, collected in a trial of the OX40 agonist ivuxolimab. Receptors originate from an adult with an advanced solid tumor such as melanoma, head and neck, liver or kidney cancer. Each CDR3 is given with its conserved first and last residue. Each record gives: J gene, D gene, clone size, V gene, CDR3 DNA, CDR3 protein. The D gene is left open where the match is weak. Size is omitted from some rows. Given values are once, few, many or a class for expanded clones.

>TRBJ2-5|TRBD2|NA|TRBV4-2
TGTGCCAGCAGCCAAGTTCAAGCGGGAGGAGAGACCCAGTACTTC
CASSQVQAGGETQYF
>TRBJ2-2|TRBD2|NA|TRBV5-1
TGCGCCAGCAGCCTACAGAGCGGGGGAACCGGGGAGCTGTTTTTT
CASSLQSGGTGELFF
>TRBJ2-1|NA|NA|TRBV7-9
TGTGCCAGCAGCTTAGGGAGGCGGAAGGGCAATGAGCAGTTCTTC
CASSLGRRKGNEQFF
>TRBJ2-3|NA|NA|TRBV7-6
TGTGCCAGCAGCACTCAGATAGATACGCAGTATTTT
CASSTQIDTQYF
>TRBJ1-2|TRBD1|NA|TRBV19
TGTGCCAGTAGTGAACCGAGGGGGCAGAACTATGGCTACACCTTC
CASSEPRGQNYGYTF
>TRBJ2-2|NA|NA|TRBV27
TGTGCCAGCAGTTTAGAACGGGGCGGGGAGCTGTTTTTT
CASSLERGGELFF
>TRBJ2-5|NA|NA|TRBV4-1
TGCGCCAGCAGCCAAGGAGTTCTGAGGGTTCAAGAGACCCAGTACTTC
CASSQGVLRVQETQYF
>TRBJ1-2|NA|NA|TRBV10-1
TGCGCCAGCAGTGAGGGGACGCCTAACTATGGCTACACCTTC
CASSEGTPNYGYTF
>TRBJ1-4|NA|few|TRBV9
TGTGCCAGCAGCGTTCAGGGTACCCTTAATGAAAAACTGTTTTTT
CASSVQGTLNEKLFF
>TRBJ2-1|NA|NA|TRBV2
TGTGCCACCCGGGCCGACAACGTCGATGAGCAGTTCTTC
CATRADNVDEQFF
>TRBJ2-3|NA|NA|TRBV28
TGTGCCAGCAGTACCCCCCATTGGGCTGGGGGGGCGCCGACGGCAGATACGCAGTATTTT
CASSTPHWAGGAPTADTQYF
>TRBJ2-4|NA|few|TRBV6-6
TGTGCCAGCGGAGAACAGATCAAAAACATTCAGTACTTC
CASGEQIKNIQYF
>TRBJ2-4|NA|NA|TRBV6-6
TGTGCCAGCAGTTACCGAAACAGGAAAAACATTCAGTACTTC
CASSYRNRKNIQYF
>TRBJ1-3|TRBD1|NA|TRBV5-1
TGCGCCAGCAGCTTCTCAGGGGGCATTACTGGAAACACCATATATTTT
CASSFSGGITGNTIYF
>TRBJ2-1|NA|NA|TRBV29-1
TGCAGCGTTGACAGGTTCGATGAGCAGTTCTTC
CSVDRFDEQFF
>TRBJ2-7|NA|NA|TRBV7-9
TGTGCCAGCAGCCCAACGGGACCGGCCGGCTACGAGCAGTACTTC
CASSPTGPAGYEQYF
>TRBJ2-6|NA|NA|TRBV21-1
TGTGCCAAACAGGGGGTTGGGGCCAACGTCCTGACTTTC
CAKQGVGANVLTF
>TRBJ2-1|TRBD2|NA|TRBV5-5
TGTGCCAGCAGCTTCCGGACTAGCGGGAGCTCCTACAATGAGCAGTTCTTC
CASSFRTSGSSYNEQFF
>TRBJ1-4|NA|once|TRBV4-3
TGCGCCAGCAGCCCACTCCCATTGGGCTCTAATGAAAAACTGTTTTTT
CASSPLPLGSNEKLFF
>TRBJ1-5|NA|NA|TRBV30
TGTGCCTGGAGAGGCAGGGGAGGAAGCAATCAGCCCCAGCATTTT
CAWRGRGGSNQPQHF
>TRBJ2-2|NA|NA|TRBV2
TGTGCCAGCAGTGTTAATAGTTTTACCGGGGAGCTGTTTTTT
CASSVNSFTGELFF